These T cell receptor beta chains were read from a single sample in a study of a mutant IDH1 vaccine in newly diagnosed glioma. No antigen is known for these receptors. The table came from immunoSEQ multiplex PCR; TCRdb's copy has only in-frame clones and leaves some out. The table shows tens of thousands of clones, with 84% occurring only once. Specimen: PBMCs, collected from a glioma patient whose treatment included an IDH1 peptide vaccine. The source is a woman aged 45 to 65 with glioma. The CDR3 runs from the conserved cysteine through the conserved F or W. A D gene is named only where the DNA matches it firmly. Size is stated for part of the rows, as once, few or many counts, or as a class when the clone is expanded.

D gene | J gene | clone size | V gene | CDR3 protein | CDR3 DNA
TRBD2 | TRBJ2-1 | NA | TRBV6-5 | CASSYFLAGGYNEQFF | TGTGCCAGCAGTTACTTTTTAGCGGGGGGGTACAATGAGCAGTTCTTC
TRBD1 | TRBJ2-2 | NA | TRBV5-1 | CASSYDRAPGELFF | TGCGCCAGCAGCTACGACAGGGCACCCGGGGAGCTGTTTTTT
TRBD1 | TRBJ2-5 | NA | TRBV15 | CATSIRTGQETQYF | TGTGCCACCAGCATCCGGACAGGCCAAGAGACCCAGTACTTC
NA | TRBJ2-3 | NA | TRBV7-2 | CASSLASGDTQYF | TGTGCCAGCAGCTTAGCGTCCGGAGATACGCAGTATTTT
NA | TRBJ1-4 | NA | TRBV30 | CAWRKGPGLSTNEKLFF | TGTGCCTGGAGGAAGGGCCCCGGACTATCAACTAATGAAAAACTGTTTTTT
NA | TRBJ1-5 | NA | TRBV10-3 | CAISESTAQGPQHF | TGTGCCATCAGTGAGTCGACAGCCCAAGGGCCCCAGCATTTT
NA | TRBJ1-6 | NA | TRBV7-6 | CASSPRTGDNSPLHF | TGTGCCAGCAGCCCCCGTACGGGTGATAATTCACCCCTCCACTTT
NA | TRBJ1-2 | NA | TRBV29-1 | CSVDTGNYGYTF | TGCAGCGTTGATACAGGGAACTATGGCTACACCTTC
NA | TRBJ2-5 | NA | TRBV2 | CASSDQLPGQQETQYF | TGTGCCAGCAGTGATCAACTGCCGGGGCAGCAAGAGACCCAGTACTTC
TRBD2 | TRBJ2-5 | NA | TRBV7-9 | CASSRTSGGKETQYF | TGTGCCAGCAGCCGGACTAGCGGGGGGAAAGAGACCCAGTACTTC
TRBD1 | TRBJ1-6 | NA | TRBV27 | CASGFGQGSDSPLHF | TGTGCCAGCGGCTTTGGACAGGGAAGCGATTCACCCCTCCACTTT
NA | TRBJ1-3 | NA | TRBV19 | CASSILWESSGNTIYF | TGTGCCAGTAGTATATTATGGGAAAGCTCTGGAAACACCATATATTTT
TRBD1 | TRBJ2-5 | NA | TRBV7-8 | CASSLGGLVYF | TGTGCCAGCAGCCTAGGGGGCCTCGTGTACTTC
NA | TRBJ1-5 | NA | TRBV19 | CASSSLVPNQPQHF | TGTGCCAGTAGTTCACTCGTCCCGAATCAGCCCCAGCATTTT
NA | TRBJ2-2 | NA | TRBV14 | CASSQAQTNTGELFF | TGTGCCAGCAGCCAAGCACAGACGAACACCGGGGAGCTGTTTTTT
NA | TRBJ2-5 | NA | TRBV15 | CATSRDLSRPETQYF | TGTGCCACCAGCAGAGATCTAAGCAGGCCGGAGACCCAGTACTTC
NA | TRBJ2-2 | once | TRBV2 | CASSGIASDTGELFF | TGTGCCAGCAGTGGGATAGCGTCGGACACCGGGGAGCTGTTTTTT
NA | TRBJ2-5 | once | TRBV28 | CASSSGVETQYF | TGTGCCAGCAGTTCAGGGGTAGAGACCCAGTACTTC
NA | TRBJ1-1 | NA | TRBV7-2 | CASSLLPTYTEAFF | TGTGCCAGCAGCTTACTCCCGACTTACACTGAAGCTTTCTTT
NA | TRBJ1-1 | once | TRBV7-9 | CASSLRVDTEAFF | TGTGCCAGCAGCTTAAGGGTAGACACTGAAGCTTTCTTT